The clone carrying this T cell receptor (beta chain) was detected a few times. Its cognate antigen is unknown. The sample comes from a study of Graves' ophthalmopathy and Graves' hyperthyroidism. The study's findings and limits: Detected in blood as well were most expanded thyroid clonotypes with frequency above 0.001.

From RNA, the CDR3 regions of TCR beta chains were amplified and sequenced. First-round RT-PCR with HTBI primers preceded a second-round multiplex PCR. TCRdb fed the multiplex PCR reads into MiXCR, producing one record per CDR3 protein. This sample has roughly 610,000 distinct CDR3 sequences, with approximately 21% found just once. Included hyperthyroidism patients were aged 18 to 65 and newly diagnosed (under 2 months' duration). The CDR3 spans 14 residues. Trimming removed 0 bases at V and 5 bases at J, with 8 bases between. This sequence was found in a woman younger than 30 with stable Graves' hyperthyroidism. Some clones in this sample may be carry-over from other donors' samples. J is TRBJ1-5 and V is TRBV12-3 or TRBV12-4; no firm D call. Material: peripheral blood. The CDR3 bases are TGTGCCAGCAGTTTAGCGCTTAAGGATCAGCCCCAGCATTTT. Translation: CASSLALKDQPQHF.